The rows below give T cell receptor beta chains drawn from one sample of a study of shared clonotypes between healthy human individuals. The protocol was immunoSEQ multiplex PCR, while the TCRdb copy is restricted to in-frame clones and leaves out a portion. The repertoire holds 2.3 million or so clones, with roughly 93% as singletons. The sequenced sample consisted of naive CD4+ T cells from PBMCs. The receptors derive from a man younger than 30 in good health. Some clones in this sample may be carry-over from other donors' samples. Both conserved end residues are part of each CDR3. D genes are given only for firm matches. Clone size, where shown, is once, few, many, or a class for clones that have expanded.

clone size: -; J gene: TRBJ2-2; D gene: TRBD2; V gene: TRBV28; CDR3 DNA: TGTGCCAGCAGCCGGCCCATAGCGGGAAGTGGCGGGGAGCTGTTTTTT; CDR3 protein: CASSRPIAGSGGELFF
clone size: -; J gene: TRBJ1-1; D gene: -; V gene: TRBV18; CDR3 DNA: TGTGCCAGCTCACCAGACCTGATGAACACTGAAGCTTTCTTT; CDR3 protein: CASSPDLMNTEAFF
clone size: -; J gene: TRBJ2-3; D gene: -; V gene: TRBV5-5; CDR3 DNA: TGTGCCAGCAGCTTGGGAGCGGCGGGTGATACGCAGTATTTT; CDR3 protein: CASSLGAAGDTQYF
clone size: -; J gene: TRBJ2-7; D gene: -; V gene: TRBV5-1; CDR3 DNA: TGCGCCAGCAGCTTGGCCCCCAGCCCAGGCTACGAGCAGTACTTC; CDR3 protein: CASSLAPSPGYEQYF
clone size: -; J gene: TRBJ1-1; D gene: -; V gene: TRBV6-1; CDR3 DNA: TGTGCCAGCAGTGTCTGGGAAACTGAAGCTTTCTTT; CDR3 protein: CASSVWETEAFF
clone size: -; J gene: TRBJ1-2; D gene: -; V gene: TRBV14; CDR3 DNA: TGTGCCAGCAGCCATACAGAGCGCTATGGCTACACCTTC; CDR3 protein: CASSHTERYGYTF
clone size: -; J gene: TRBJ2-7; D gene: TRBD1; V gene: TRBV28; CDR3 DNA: TGTGCCAGCAGTCCCTTCCGACAGGGATGGGGCGAGCAGTACTTC; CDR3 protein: CASSPFRQGWGEQYF
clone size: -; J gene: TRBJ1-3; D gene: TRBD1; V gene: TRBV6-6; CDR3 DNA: TGTGCCAGCAGACAGGGACAGGGCGGAAACACCATATATTTT; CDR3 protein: CASRQGQGGNTIYF
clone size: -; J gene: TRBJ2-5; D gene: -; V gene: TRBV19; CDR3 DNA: TGTGCCAGTAGTCCGGAGTACCAAGAGACCCAGTACTTC; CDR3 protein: CASSPEYQETQYF
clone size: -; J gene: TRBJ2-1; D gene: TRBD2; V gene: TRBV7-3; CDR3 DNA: TGTGCCAGCAGCGTGGGGACTAGCGTTTTCAATGAGCAGTTCTTC; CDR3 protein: CASSVGTSVFNEQFF
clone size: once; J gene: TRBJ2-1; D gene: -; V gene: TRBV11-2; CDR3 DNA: TGTGCCAGCAGCTTATCTCTTTCGGGGACAAGCCTCAATGAGCAGTTCTTC; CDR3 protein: CASSLSLSGTSLNEQFF
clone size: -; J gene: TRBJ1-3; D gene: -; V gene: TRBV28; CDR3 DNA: TGTGCCAGCAGTGTAGTGAGAGCGAGCTCTGGAAACACCATATATTTT; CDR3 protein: CASSVVRASSGNTIYF
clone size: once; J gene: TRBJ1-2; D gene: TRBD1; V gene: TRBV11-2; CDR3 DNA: TGTGCCAGCAGCTTCGGACAGGGGCTACGTTATGGCTACACCTTC; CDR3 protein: CASSFGQGLRYGYTF
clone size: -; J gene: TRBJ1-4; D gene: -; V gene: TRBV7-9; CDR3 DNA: TGTGCAAGTGCAACTAATGAAAAACTGTTTTTT; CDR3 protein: CASATNEKLFF
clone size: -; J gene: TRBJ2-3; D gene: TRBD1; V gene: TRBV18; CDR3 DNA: TGTGCCAGCTCAAGCGACAGGGGGCACATAGATACGCAGTATTTT; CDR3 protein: CASSSDRGHIDTQYF
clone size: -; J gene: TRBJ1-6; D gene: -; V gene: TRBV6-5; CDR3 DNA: TGTGCCAGCAGTGTACGGGATTCACCCCTCCACTTT; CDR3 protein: CASSVRDSPLHF
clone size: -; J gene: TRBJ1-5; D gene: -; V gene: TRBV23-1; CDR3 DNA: TGCGCCAGCAGTCAATTGTGGGAGGGGGATAGCAATCAGCCCCAGCATTTT; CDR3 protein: CASSQLWEGDSNQPQHF
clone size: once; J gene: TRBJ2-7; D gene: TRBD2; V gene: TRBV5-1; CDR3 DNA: TGCGCCAGCAGCTATGGCGGGAGCGCCTACGAGCAGTACTTC; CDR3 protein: CASSYGGSAYEQYF
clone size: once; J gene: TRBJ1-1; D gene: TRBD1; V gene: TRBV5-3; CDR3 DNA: TGTGCCAGAAGCGCAAACCGGGACAGGGATCCGAACACTGAAGCTTTCTTT; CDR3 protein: CARSANRDRDPNTEAFF